This T cell receptor (beta chain) was sequenced during a study of T cell responses to AZD1222 COVID-19 vaccine. Sequenced by immunoSEQ multiplex PCR; TCRdb stores in-frame clones only, minus some. In the table there are more than 80,000 clones, around 90% of which are singletons. The table lists this clone with a few counts. Germline values: CDR1 MNHEY, CDR2 SMNVEV (reference sequence). This CDR3 comprises 18 residues. The junction had 8 bases not matched to a gene; V was cut back by 4 bases and J by 0 bases. The sequence was collected from an adult in good health. The sample here was peripheral blood, taken on day 0 of AZD1222 vaccination. This sequence joins TRBV27 and TRBJ1-6, with 8 bases identical to TRBD1. The CDR3 DNA is TGTGCCAGCAGTTCGGGACAGGCTAGGAGCTCCTATAATTCACCCCTCCACTTT. Its protein product is CASSSGQARSSYNSPLHF.